The 18 T cell receptor beta chains below all came from one sample that was sequenced in a study of blood T cell repertoires in COVID-19. Measured with immunoSEQ multiplex PCR; TCRdb has only the in-frame clones, and not every one. The sample lists about 250,000 clones, 70% to 90% occurring once. The sequencing input was peripheral blood. The receptors were gathered from a woman aged 35 to 49 who had recovered from COVID-19.

This chain connects TRBV2 to TRBJ2-2, with D hard to call. The length of the CDR3 is 11 residues. V gave up 8 bases and J gave up 5 bases, with 6 bases separating them. Germline V lookup: CDR1 SNHLY, CDR2 FYNNEI. The CDR3 bases are TGTGCCAGCCGTACAACCGGGGAGCTGTTTTTT. This translates into CASRTTGELFF.

This clone has just one count. V and J are TRBV27 and TRBJ1-2, with D possibly matching TRBD1 (5 bases). Germline V gene sequence: CDR1 MNHEY, CDR2 SMNVEV (reference sequence). Trimming stripped 0 bases from V and 2 bases from J, with 19 bases between. The CDR3 covers 18 residues. This chain's CDR3 is CASSLSGGPRGANYGYTF. The CDR3, as DNA: TGTGCCAGCAGTTTATCGGGGGGTCCGAGAGGGGCCAACTATGGCTACACCTTC.

The CDR3 protein is CASSLAPGLAGYEQYF. CDR3 coding DNA: TGTGCCAGCAGCTTAGCGCCAGGGCTAGCGGGCTACGAGCAGTACTTC. The rearrangement uses TRBV7-6 and TRBJ2-7, with 8 bases lining up with TRBD2. CDR1 and CDR2 from the germline V gene are SGHVS and FNYEAQ. The CDR3 has 16 amino acids. With V trimmed by 0 bases and J by 3 bases, 7 bases remained unmatched.

This sequence joins TRBV5-1 and TRBJ2-5; no definite D call. V lost 2 bases, J lost 4 bases, and 3 bases lay in between. The germline V gene encodes CDR1 SGHRS and CDR2 YFSETQ. The CDR3 is made up of 11 amino acids. CDR3 loop: CASSLAETQYF. The CDR3 DNA is TGCGCCAGCAGCTTAGCAGAGACCCAGTACTTC.

The V call is TRBV7-2, the J call TRBJ2-7; TRBD1 matches at 11 bases. The germline gives CDR1 SGHTA, CDR2 FQGNSA. The CDR3 sequence is 16 residues long. V dropped 0 bases and J dropped 5; count of bases not matched to a gene: 6. CDR3 nucleotides: TGTGCCAGCAGCTTAGCAGGGACAGGGGGTATCAACGAGCAGTACTTC. Translation gives CASSLAGTGGINEQYF. Full variable domain (missing parts from reference TRBV7-2 and TRBJ2-7): GAGVSQSPSNKVTEKGKDVELRCDPISGHTALYWYRQSLGQGLEFLIYFQGNSAPDKSGLPSDRFSAERTGGSVSTLTIQRTQQEDSAVYLCASSLAGTGGINEQYFGPGTRLTVT.

V and J are TRBV6-1 and TRBJ1-4, with 7 bases aligning to TRBD1. CDR3 length: 14 amino acids. Germline-derived CDR1 and CDR2 are MNHNS and SASEGT. V dropped 6 bases and J dropped 3; count of bases not matched to a gene: 4. CDR3 DNA sequence: TGTGCCAGCAGCCCGGGACAGTCTAATGAAAAACTGTTTTTT. Translated: CASSPGQSNEKLFF.

The V gene is TRBV11-3, the J gene TRBJ2-5; tentatively, D is TRBD2 (6 bases). V was cut by 0 bases and J by 11 bases, with 10 bases left in between. The germline gives CDR1 SGHNT, CDR2 YENEEA. The CDR3 has 12 amino acids. CDR3 bases: TGTGCCAGCAGCTTAGATGTCAGCGGGCAGTACTTC. Protein: CASSLDVSGQYF.

The chain combines TRBV11-2 with TRBJ2-5; 7 bases are shared with TRBD2. The CDR3 totals 14 residues. Germline V gene sequence: CDR1 SGHAT, CDR2 FQNNGV. The ends lost 2 bases at V and 5 bases at J; junction bases unmatched: 5. CDR3: CASSLWGGRETQYF. The CDR3 DNA reads as TGTGCCAGCAGCTTATGGGGGGGACGGGAGACCCAGTACTTC.

The chain employs TRBV5-6 and TRBJ1-2; 7 positions match TRBD1. CDR3 length equals 15 residues. With 4 bases clipped from V and 7 bases from J, the junction kept 13 bases outside the gene matches. Germline V gene sequence: CDR1 SGHDT, CDR2 YYEEEE. The CDR3 DNA is TGTGCCAGCAGCCCCGGGACAGCAACCCCACTTGGCTACACCTTC. It codes for CASSPGTATPLGYTF.

This chain uses TRBV11-3 with TRBJ2-2; D unresolved. Germline CDR1 reads SGHNT; CDR2 reads YENEEA. The CDR3 has 14 residues. The V and J ends lost 1 base and 1 base respectively, with 4 bases between them. The CDR3 DNA reads as TGTGCCAGCAGCTTAGCAGGGAACACCGGGGAGCTGTTTTTT. Translated, it gives CASSLAGNTGELFF.

CDR3 nucleotides: TGCGCCAGCAGCCAATCCGCGACAGGGGGCTCCTACGAGCAGTACTTC. Translating gives CASSQSATGGSYEQYF. The chain uses TRBV4-3 and TRBJ2-7, with 9 bases lining up with TRBD1. Germline trimming cut 2 bases from V and 0 bases from J; bases unmatched to any gene: 5. CDR1 LGHNA and CDR2 YSLEER come from the germline V gene. This CDR3 contains 16 residues.

V is TRBV4-2 and J is TRBJ1-3; 10 bases match TRBD1. The CDR3 covers 19 residues. Trimming cost V 0 bases and J 4 bases; bases outside gene matches: 12. Germline V lookup: CDR1 LGHNA, CDR2 YNFKEQ. The CDR3 region is CASSQDQGTGARGGNTIYF. The CDR3 nucleotides are TGTGCCAGCAGCCAAGATCAGGGGACAGGGGCCCGGGGGGGAAACACCATATATTTT.

The rearrangement joins TRBV7-7 to TRBJ2-1, with 12 bases matching TRBD2. The CDR3 has 13 residues. The V gene end was trimmed by 5 bases and the J gene end by 10 bases; junction bases not matched to a gene: 3. Per the germline V gene, CDR1 is SSHAT and CDR2 is FNYEAQ (reference sequence). This CDR3 is CASSPGLAGEQFF. The CDR3 bases are TGTGCCAGCAGCCCTGGACTAGCGGGAGAGCAGTTCTTC.

The CDR3 DNA follows: TGTGCCAGCAGTCAAGGACTAGCGACCTACAATGAGCAGTTCTTC. This gives the protein CASSQGLATYNEQFF. The genes are TRBV27 and TRBJ2-1; 9 nucleotides align to TRBD2. The germline V gene encodes CDR1 MNHEY and CDR2 SMNVEV (reference sequence). CDR3 length: 15 residues. Trimming cost V 5 bases and J 2 bases; bases outside gene matches: 4.

The chain has TRBV5-4 and TRBJ2-2; tentatively, D is TRBD2 (5 bases). Germline-derived CDR1 and CDR2 are SGHNT and YYREEE (reference sequence). This CDR3 has 13 residues. The germline V and J ends were trimmed by 4 bases and 1 base, with 5 bases remaining between them. The CDR3 nucleotides are TGTGCCAGCAGCCGGGGGAACACCGGGGAGCTGTTTTTT. Amino acids: CASSRGNTGELFF.

The rearrangement links TRBV9 to TRBJ2-1; TRBD2 agrees at 10 bases. The CDR3 has 16 amino acids. Germline CDR1 SGDLS, CDR2 YYNGEE. Trimming took 1 base from V and 6 from J; bases not matched to a gene: 7. This CDR3 is CASSVSGRVGTNEQFF. The CDR3 nucleotides read TGTGCCAGCAGCGTAAGCGGGAGGGTTGGGACCAATGAGCAGTTCTTC.

This chain joins TRBV29-1 and TRBJ2-7, with 11 bases fitting TRBD2. Germline CDR1 and CDR2: SQVTM and ANQGSEA. The CDR3 length is 12 residues. Trimming cost V 7 bases and J 4 bases; bases outside gene matches: 3. CDR3 DNA sequence: TGCAGCGCAGGACTAGCGGGTTACGAGCAGTACTTC. This translates into CSAGLAGYEQYF.

This rearrangement joins TRBV11-2 to TRBJ1-5; D gene unclear. The CDR3 sequence is 12 residues long. Germline CDR1 is SGHAT and CDR2 is FQNNGV. V shed 4 bases and J shed 4 bases, with 5 bases lying between them. CDR3 DNA: TGTGCCAGCAGCTCCCAGAATCAGCCCCAGCATTTT. Translation: CASSSQNQPQHF. Variable domain in full (rest from reference TRBV11-2 and TRBJ1-5): EAGVAQSPRYKIIEKRQSVAFWCNPISGHATLYWYQQILGQGPKLLIQFQNNGVVDDSQLPKDRFSAERLKGVDSTLKIQPAKLEDSAVYLCASSSQNQPQHFGDGTRLSIL.